This entry is about one T cell receptor (beta chain). PCR was performed using 60 Vbeta and 13 Jbeta primers. Assay used: immunoSEQ multiplex PCR; TCRdb lists only in-frame clones, some missing. The sample lists roughly 120,000 clones, around 73% occurring once. V lost 4 bases and J lost 5, with 13 bases in between. The CDR3 runs 14 residues. Germline V CDR1 and CDR2: MNHNS, SASEGT. This entry belongs to a study of cytomegalovirus exposure and HLA in healthy donors. Background on the study: A previous analysis identified 117 million unique TCR beta sequences derived from around 200 million T cells. About 80 million unique TCRs from HLA-typed donors were held in an early data release.

Sequenced sample: PBMCs. The chain combines TRBV6-1 with TRBJ2-3, with no clear D. The TCR sequence derives from a man aged 55 to 70 in good health and CMV-seropositive. The CDR3 protein is CASSVLQLLDTQYF. The CDR3 DNA follows: TGTGCCAGCAGTGTATTACAGCTCCTAGATACGCAGTATTTT.